This TCR beta chain was sequenced during a study of blood T cells in healthy people across ages. The CDR3 length is 15 residues. Primed by a sample-barcoded 5' primer and a J-beta primer mix, a second PCR proceeded for 7 to 11 cycles. TCRdb processed the 5' RACE reads anew with MiXCR; each CDR3 protein has one entry. The sample consists of approximately 1.5 million distinct CDR3 sequences, approximately 39% of them appearing once. No fewer than 6.5 million PBMCs went into each sample. Extractions gave at least 5 micrograms of total RNA per sample. In the case of this clonotype: Sequence at one end of the junction differs from germline and may be a read error.

The receptor was derived from a woman aged 18 to 35 in good health. The sample was blood. The rearrangement joins TRBV12-3 or TRBV12-4 to TRBJ2-6; possibly TRBD2 for D (6 bases). CDR3 in DNA: TGTACCAGCAGTTTAGGAGGGTCTGGGGCCAACGCCCTGACTTTC. Its protein is CTSSLGGSGANALTF.